This TCR beta chain was profiled in a study of CD8+ T cells in alopecia areata. PBMCs served as the source from which CD4+ and CD8+ T cells were sorted. Study outcomes and limitations: Clonality in lesional scalp, especially alopecia totalis/universalis, exceeded that of normal scalp.

The CDR3 loop spans 14 amino acids. Germline V gene lookup returns CDR1 SQVTM and CDR2 ANQGSEA. Trimming took 4 bases from V and 6 from J, leaving 15 bases between them. Sequencing relied on a cDNA template that was reverse transcribed from extracted RNA. TCRdb's table, derived via immunoSEQ multiplex PCR, lists solely in-frame clones and lacks some. The table shows about 150,000 clones, with around half occurring only once. Note on this clone: No antigen is known for it.

The gene calls are TRBV29-1 and TRBJ2-2; D is perhaps TRBD2 (6 bases). Sequenced here: CD8+ T cells sorted from blood, sampled at week 0. The clonotype was recovered from a human donor with alopecia areata. The CDR3 DNA is TGCAGCGTTGGCCAGGGAGGATTAGCCGGGGAGCTGTTTTTT. Translated, it gives CSVGQGGLAGELFF.